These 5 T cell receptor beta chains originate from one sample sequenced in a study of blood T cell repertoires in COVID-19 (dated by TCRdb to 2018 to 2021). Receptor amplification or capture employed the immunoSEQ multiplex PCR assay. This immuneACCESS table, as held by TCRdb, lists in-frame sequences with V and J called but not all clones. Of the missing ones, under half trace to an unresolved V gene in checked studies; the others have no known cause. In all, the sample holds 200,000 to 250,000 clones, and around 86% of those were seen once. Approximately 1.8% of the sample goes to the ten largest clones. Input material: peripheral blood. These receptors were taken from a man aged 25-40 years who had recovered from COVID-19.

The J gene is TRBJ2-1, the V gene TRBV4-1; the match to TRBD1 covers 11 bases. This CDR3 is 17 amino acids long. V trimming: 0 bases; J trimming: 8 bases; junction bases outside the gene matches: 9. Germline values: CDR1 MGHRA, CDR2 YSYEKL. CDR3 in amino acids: CASSQEGRDRGRDEQFF. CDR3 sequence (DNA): TGCGCCAGCAGCCAAGAGGGTCGGGACAGGGGGAGGGATGAGCAGTTCTTC.

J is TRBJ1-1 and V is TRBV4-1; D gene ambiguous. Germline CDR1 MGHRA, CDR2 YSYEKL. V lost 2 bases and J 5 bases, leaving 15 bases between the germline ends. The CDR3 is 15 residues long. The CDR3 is CASSQWSGFGTEAFF. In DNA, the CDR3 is TGCGCCAGCAGCCAATGGTCGGGGTTCGGTACTGAAGCTTTCTTT.

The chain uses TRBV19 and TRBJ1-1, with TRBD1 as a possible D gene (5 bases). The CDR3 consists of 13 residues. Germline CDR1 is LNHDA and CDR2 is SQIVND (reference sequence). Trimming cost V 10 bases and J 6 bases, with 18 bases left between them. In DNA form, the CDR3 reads TGTGCCACCCGCTACAGGTTAAAGGCTGAAGCTTTCTTT. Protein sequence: CATRYRLKAEAFF. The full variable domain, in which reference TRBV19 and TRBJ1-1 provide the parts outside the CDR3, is DGGITQSPKYLFRKEGQNVTLSCEQNLNHDAMYWYRQDPGQGLRLIYYSQIVNDFQKGDIAEGYSVSREKKESFPLTVTSAQKNPTAFYLCATRYRLKAEAFFGQGTRLTVV.

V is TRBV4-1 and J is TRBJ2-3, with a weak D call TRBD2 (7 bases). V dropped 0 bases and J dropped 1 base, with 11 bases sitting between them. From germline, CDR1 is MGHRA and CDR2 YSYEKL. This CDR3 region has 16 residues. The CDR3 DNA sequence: TGCGCCAGCAGCCAAGATAGGCGGGGGCGCACAGATACGCAGTATTTT. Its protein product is CASSQDRRGRTDTQYF.

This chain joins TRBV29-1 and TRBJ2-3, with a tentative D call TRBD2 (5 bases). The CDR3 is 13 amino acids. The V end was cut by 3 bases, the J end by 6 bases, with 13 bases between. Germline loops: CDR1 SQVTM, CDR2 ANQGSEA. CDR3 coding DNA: TGCAGCGTTGACGAGGGTTCGACGGATACGCAGTATTTT. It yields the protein CSVDEGSTDTQYF.